Sequencing of this T cell receptor (beta chain) was carried out in a study of blood T cell repertoires in COVID-19. Study at large: There were acute and convalescent COVID-19 samples, and they came from the United States, Italy and Spain. T cells, B-cell-depleted T cells, or PBMCs supplied cDNA or gDNA.

The J segment lost 2 bases and the V segment lost 5 bases, leaving 5 bases of the junction unmatched. CDR1 is SEHNR and CDR2 is FQNEAQ in the germline V gene (reference sequence). The CDR3 has 14 residues. Per the study methods: Reference gene primers were amplified, and this amplification served to estimate nucleated cell counts. Sequencing used immunoSEQ multiplex PCR; TCRdb keeps in-frame clones, though not all of them. V and J calls and clone size are those listed in that table; D and trimming were worked out from the DNA. The table shows hundreds of thousands of clones, with around 88% occurring only once. Cohort assignment relied on participant-reported clinical history.

The sequence came from a woman in her thirties or forties with acute COVID-19. The gene calls are TRBV7-9 and TRBJ2-7; 8 bases map to TRBD1. The sample taken for sequencing was PBMCs or T cells enriched from blood (not recorded which). The CDR3 nucleotides read TGTGCCAGCAGCGCCGGACAGGGCGCCTACGAGCAGTACTTC. It translates to CASSAGQGAYEQYF. Variable domain in full (rest from reference TRBV7-9 and TRBJ2-7): DTGVSQNPRHKITKRGQNVTFRCDPISEHNRLYWYRQTLGQGPEFLTYFQNEAQLEKSRLLSDRFSAERPKGSFSTLEIQRTEQGDSAMYLCASSAGQGAYEQYFGPGTRLTVT.